This paragraph covers one TCR beta chain sequence. What it recognizes is unknown. The data originate from a study of cytomegalovirus exposure and HLA in healthy donors. On the study more broadly: Tens of millions of unique TCR sequences came from HLA-typed donors in an early release.

The study's findings and limits: Later on, analysis showed that most CMV-associated TCR beta chains appeared to be HLA-restricted. In a later analysis, an Asian-associated ancestry cluster reportedly showed fewer N-insertions than the approximately 620-donor mean.

PCR used 60 Vbeta primers and 13 Jbeta primers. Some clones are missing from TCRdb's copy, which holds only in-frame ones; the method was immunoSEQ multiplex PCR. Of approximately 150,000 clones in the sample, roughly 75% are singletons; the top ten hold 11%. V shed 6 bases, J shed 5 bases, and the junction held 8 bases outside the gene matches. This CDR3 contains 14 residues. Germline CDR1 is MDHEN and CDR2 is SYDVKM. The clonotype was recovered from a man in his late teens or twenties in good health and CMV-seropositive. This sequence joins TRBV28 and TRBJ2-5; TRBD2 matches 8 bases. Sequenced material: PBMCs. In DNA, the CDR3 is TGTGCCAGCAGGGGGGCGGGAGGCGCGGAGACCCAGTACTTC. It is translated as CASRGAGGAETQYF. The variable domain in full, completed from reference TRBV28 and TRBJ2-5, reads DVKVTQSSRYLVKRTGEKVFLECVQDMDHENMFWYRQDPGLGLRLIYFSYDVKMKEKGDIPEGYSVSREKKERFSLILESASTNQTSMYLCASRGAGGAETQYFGPGTRLLVL.